The sequence of this T cell receptor (beta chain) was determined in a study of post-analysis software for immune sequencing data. Study-level information: The study covered relapsing-remitting, secondary progressive and progressive-relapsing courses of multiple sclerosis.

Points from the study as a whole: There was significantly lower normalized Chao1 diversity in multiple sclerosis patients than in controls. Relative to controls, patients had about five TRBV segments at higher frequency, with TRBV5-6, TRBV5-1 and TRBV20-1 among these.

Unique molecular identifiers were carried by the TCR beta cDNA libraries. Around 500,000 cDNA molecules were obtained from about 0.98 to 11 million T cells. TCRdb analysed the PCR reads with MiXCR anew, one entry per CDR3 protein. The repertoire has hundreds of thousands of distinct CDR3 sequences, 55% to 60% of them found once; the top ten carry 11%. About this clonotype: No antigen is known for it.

The CDR3 is 14 amino acids. Germline loops: CDR1 SGHVS, CDR2 FQNEAQ. V gave up 5 bases and J gave up 3 bases, with 13 bases separating them. This TCR derives from a girl aged 2-10 years with multiple sclerosis. The genes are TRBV7-8 and TRBJ1-1; unclear D gene. The sample consisted of blood. The CDR3 DNA follows: TGTGCCAGCAGCCCCACGGGCGGATACACTGAAGCTTTCTTT. It encodes CASSPTGGYTEAFF.